Below, 18 T cell receptor beta chains from the same sample are listed, as sequenced in a study of blood T cell repertoires in COVID-19. This table comes from immunoSEQ multiplex PCR, and its TCRdb copy is limited to in-frame clones, with some not included. The top ten hold about 6.8% of the sample, which has roughly 99,000 clones, 70% to 90% seen once. Sequencing was carried out using peripheral blood. These receptor sequences come from a man aged 45 to 65 with active or convalescent COVID-19.

The V call is TRBV30, the J call TRBJ1-1, with D hard to call. The CDR3 loop spans 14 amino acids. V was shortened by 0 bases and J by 2 bases, with 10 bases between the two germline ends. Looked up from germline, CDR1 is GTSNPN and CDR2 is SVGIG (reference sequence). The CDR3 region is CAWSVLRLNTEAFF. In DNA form, the CDR3 reads TGTGCCTGGAGTGTGTTGAGACTTAACACTGAAGCTTTCTTT.

CDR3 DNA sequence: TGTGCCAGCAGCCCAACTGACAGGTGGGACACTGAAGCTTTCTTT. Amino acid sequence: CASSPTDRWDTEAFF. This rearrangement joins TRBV14 to TRBJ1-1; TRBD1 might be the D (6 bases). Germline loops: CDR1 SGHDN, CDR2 FVKESK. CDR3 length equals 15 residues. Deletions cut 4 bases from V and 3 bases from J, with 15 bases between.

V usage is TRBV24-1 and J usage is TRBJ1-2; D remains unclear. The CDR3 consists of 13 residues. V lost 8 bases, J lost 4 bases, and 13 bases lay in between. CDR1 is KGHDR and CDR2 is SFDVKD in the germline V gene. The CDR3 DNA sequence: TGTGCCACCATTTACTGGTCCCCCTATGGCTACACCTTC. This encodes CATIYWSPYGYTF.

This chain joins TRBV7-9 and TRBJ2-1; D is uncertain. There are 14 residues in the CDR3. Germline assignment: CDR1 SEHNR and CDR2 FQNEAQ (reference sequence). V lost 6 bases to trimming and J lost 4 bases, with 13 bases between them. CDR3: CASSEEKPYNEQFF. DNA of the CDR3: TGTGCCAGCAGTGAGGAGAAACCGTACAATGAGCAGTTCTTC. Using reference TRBV7-9 and TRBJ2-1 for the parts outside the CDR3, the full variable domain is DTGVSQNPRHKITKRGQNVTFRCDPISEHNRLYWYRQTLGQGPEFLTYFQNEAQLEKSRLLSDRFSAERPKGSFSTLEIQRTEQGDSAMYLCASSEEKPYNEQFFGPGTRLTVL.

This chain uses TRBV5-1 with TRBJ2-3; the match to TRBD2 covers 11 bases. This CDR3 is built from 15 residues. Looked up from germline, CDR1 is SGHRS and CDR2 is YFSETQ. Trimming took 4 bases from V and 6 from J; bases not matched to a gene: 7. CDR3 in DNA: TGCGCCAGCAGCCGGACTAGCGGGCTTGGGGATACGCAGTATTTT. Translating gives CASSRTSGLGDTQYF.

This clone appeared once. The chain uses TRBV2 and TRBJ2-4, with a weak D call TRBD1 (6 bases). Looked up from germline, CDR1 is SNHLY and CDR2 is FYNNEI. The germline V and J ends were trimmed by 3 bases and 0 bases, with 6 bases remaining between them. CDR3 length equals 14 residues. This CDR3 reads CASSEDRAKNIQYF. The DNA of the CDR3 is TGTGCCAGCAGTGAGGACAGAGCCAAAAACATTCAGTACTTC.

The rearrangement uses TRBV19 and TRBJ2-7; a weak D match, TRBD1 (6 bases). V shed 5 bases and J shed 2 bases, with 16 bases lying between them. The CDR3 covers 15 residues. Germline assignment: CDR1 LNHDA and CDR2 SQIVND (reference sequence). CDR3 in amino acids: CASSSTGTRAYEQYF. CDR3 bases: TGTGCCAGTAGTTCTACCGGGACAAGAGCCTACGAGCAGTACTTC.

The chain is built from TRBV6-6 and TRBJ1-2; perhaps TRBD1 as D (5 bases). The V gene's germline CDR1 is MNHNY and CDR2 SVGAGI (reference sequence). V shed 2 bases and J shed 2 bases, with 9 bases lying between them. The CDR3 consists of 14 residues. The CDR3 reads CASSYGTGNYGYTF. CDR3 DNA sequence: TGTGCCAGCAGTTACGGAACAGGAAACTATGGCTACACCTTC.

The chain joins TRBV28 to TRBJ2-5; no clear D gene. Germline V gives CDR1 MDHEN, CDR2 SYDVKM. CDR3 length: 11 amino acids. Trimming shortened V by 7 bases and J by 8 bases, and 11 bases separated the two germline ends. CDR3 sequence: CASTSERTQYF. In DNA, the CDR3 is TGTGCCAGCACCTCCGAGAGAACCCAGTACTTC.

This chain joins TRBV4-3 and TRBJ1-1; a possible D gene is TRBD1 (5 bases). CDR1 and CDR2 (germline): LGHNA, YSLEER. The length of the CDR3 is 16 residues. V dropped 1 base and J dropped 4 bases, with 16 bases sitting between them. This CDR3 is CASSQGGIQGSTEAFF. CDR3 coding DNA: TGCGCCAGCAGCCAAGGGGGCATCCAGGGTTCCACTGAAGCTTTCTTT.

This clone was observed a handful of times. The chain carries TRBV30 and TRBJ2-7; D is undetermined. This CDR3 contains 13 residues. Germline-derived CDR1 and CDR2 are GTSNPN and SVGIG (reference sequence). Trimming removed 0 bases from V and 7 bases from J, with 13 bases in between. CDR3 residues: CAWSVQRPREQYF. The CDR3, as DNA: TGTGCCTGGAGTGTTCAAAGACCGCGGGAGCAGTACTTC.

The chain employs TRBV7-2 and TRBJ2-1, with 12 bases fitting TRBD1. CDR3 length equals 15 residues. Germline values: CDR1 SGHTA, CDR2 FQGNSA. Unmatched junction bases numbered 2, after V lost 5 bases and J lost 3 bases. The CDR3 region is CASSGTGGFYNEQFF. Here the CDR3 DNA reads TGTGCCAGCAGCGGGACAGGGGGCTTCTACAATGAGCAGTTCTTC.

In its sample, this clone was seen a few times. J is TRBJ2-3 and V is TRBV7-9, with TRBD1 matching over 12 bases. CDR3 size: 18 residues. Germline-derived CDR1 and CDR2 are SEHNR and FQNEAQ (reference sequence). V was clipped by 5 bases and J by 6 bases; unmatched bases: 15. The CDR3 DNA is TGTGCCAGCAGCCCGGTTCTCTCGGGGACAGGGGGCCGGGATACGCAGTATTTT. It codes for CASSPVLSGTGGRDTQYF.

The genes are TRBV5-4 and TRBJ2-7, with a weak D call TRBD1 (5 bases). Germline loops: CDR1 SGHNT, CDR2 YYREEE (reference sequence). There are 14 residues in the CDR3. V lost 0 bases and J lost 1, with 8 bases in between. The CDR3 protein is CASSLAGASYEQYF. Written as DNA, the CDR3 is TGTGCCAGCAGCTTGGCTGGGGCTTCCTACGAGCAGTACTTC.

The chain is built from TRBV19 and TRBJ1-5; D may be TRBD1 (5 bases). Germline V gene lookup returns CDR1 LNHDA and CDR2 SQIVND (reference sequence). Trimming pared 8 bases from V and 5 bases from J, leaving 19 bases between. The length of the CDR3 is 15 residues. The CDR3 here is CASSSRGGWDQPQHF. The CDR3 bases are TGTGCCAGTTCTTCCCGGGGGGGATGGGATCAGCCCCAGCATTTT.

This clone was counted a single time. This chain links TRBV29-1 with TRBJ2-5, with TRBD1 matching 8 bases. The CDR3 spans 10 residues. Germline V gene lookup returns CDR1 SQVTM and CDR2 ANQGSEA. J was trimmed by 10 bases and V by 5 bases; bases with no gene match: 3. The CDR3 DNA is TGCAGCGTTCTGGACAGGGTCCAGTACTTC. Translation: CSVLDRVQYF. Looking up the rest from reference TRBV29-1 and TRBJ2-5 gives the full variable domain: SAVISQKPSRDICQRGTSLTIQCQVDSQVTMMFWYRQQPGQSLTLIATANQGSEATYESGFVIDKFPISRPNLTFSTLTVSNMSPEDSSIYLCSVLDRVQYFGPGTRLLVL.

This clone appeared a few times. The V gene is TRBV19, the J gene TRBJ2-2, with TRBD2 identical over 7 bases. The ends lost 5 bases at V and 2 bases at J; junction bases unmatched: 20. Germline lookup yields CDR1 LNHDA and CDR2 SQIVND (reference sequence). This CDR3 is 20 amino acids long. DNA for the CDR3: TGTGCCAGTAGTCCTGCCCCAGGCCGGGAGGCCCTTTACAACACCGGGGAGCTGTTTTTT. It encodes CASSPAPGREALYNTGELFF.

The chain joins TRBV19 to TRBJ1-5; a possible D gene is TRBD1 (5 bases). The germline V gene has CDR1 LNHDA and CDR2 SQIVND (reference sequence). The CDR3 length is 14 residues. V was pared by 0 bases and J by 11 bases, with 14 bases between. CDR3 sequence: CASSIDYPVGAQHF. The CDR3, as DNA: TGTGCCAGTAGTATAGATTATCCGGTAGGGGCCCAGCATTTT.